This T cell receptor beta chain was identified in a study of beta chain features in type 1 diabetes. Study-level results: Significant though moderate, a shortening of TCRB CDR3s appeared in all four CD4+ subsets of Type 1 diabetes patients. Type 1 diabetes patients showed fewer insertions and more deletions at VDJ junctions.

Remarks on this clone: Its antigen remains unknown.

All of the isolated RNA was reverse transcribed, so expressed TCRB transcripts were sequenced. The repertoire was sequenced with immunoSEQ multiplex PCR; TCRdb's copy has only in-frame clones and lacks some. The sample lists a few hundred thousand clones, over 12% occurring once. With 7 bases clipped from V and 3 bases from J, the junction kept 7 bases outside the gene matches. The CDR3 spans 14 residues. From germline, CDR1 is LNHDA and CDR2 SQIVND (reference sequence). The chain links TRBV19 to TRBJ2-7; TRBD1 agrees at 9 bases. The sequencing sample was made of naive CD4+ T cells from blood. The sequence was collected from a woman between 18 and 29 years old in good health. DNA of the CDR3: TGTGCCAGTACCCCACAGGGGGCTCACTACGAGCAGTACTTC. It codes for CASTPQGAHYEQYF. The full variable domain, its missing parts supplied by reference TRBV19 and TRBJ2-7, is DGGITQSPKYLFRKEGQNVTLSCEQNLNHDAMYWYRQDPGQGLRLIYYSQIVNDFQKGDIAEGYSVSREKKESFPLTVTSAQKNPTAFYLCASTPQGAHYEQYFGPGTRLTVT.